This TCR beta chain is drawn from a study of shared clonotypes between healthy human individuals. Here immunoSEQ multiplex PCR was the method, and the copy in TCRdb shows in-frame clones only, minus some. The data show 90,000 to 120,000 clones, 68% seen once. This CDR3 has 17 amino acids. Germline V gene lookup returns CDR1 KGHSH and CDR2 LQKENI. Trimming removed 3 bases at V and 5 bases at J, with 22 bases between. Material: memory CD8+ T cells sorted from blood. Subset specified: CD45RO+ cells pooled with CCR7-negative TemRA cells. This receptor was taken from a woman in her 30s in good health. This chain uses TRBV18 with TRBJ1-1; perhaps TRBD1 as D (5 bases). The CDR3 DNA reads as TGTGCCAGCTCACCTTTAGGAGGGACGGAGGTGGAAACTGAAGCTTTCTTT. As protein: CASSPLGGTEVETEAFF.